Below, 5 T cell receptor beta chains from the same sample are listed, as sequenced in a study of blood T cell repertoires in COVID-19. Sequenced by immunoSEQ multiplex PCR; TCRdb stores in-frame clones only, minus some. The table shows fewer than 50,000 clones, with around 76% occurring only once. Sequencing was performed on peripheral blood. Receptor source: an elderly man with acute or convalescent COVID-19.

The chain has TRBV2 and TRBJ2-7; TRBD2 aligns across 15 bases. V shed 6 bases, J shed 3 bases, and the junction held 0 bases outside the gene matches. The CDR3 consists of 14 residues. Germline V CDR1 and CDR2: SNHLY, FYNNEI. As DNA, the CDR3 is TGTGCCAGCAGGGGACTAGCGGGAGGCTACGAGCAGTACTTC. It translates to CASRGLAGGYEQYF.

CDR3 bases: TGTGCCAGCAGCTTGAGGGGGCGGGAGGGGAGAGATACGCAGTATTTT. Translated, it gives CASSLRGREGRDTQYF. The chain employs TRBV5-4 and TRBJ2-3, with 9 bases that match TRBD2. J was trimmed by 5 bases and V by 1 base; bases with no gene match: 8. Looked up from germline, CDR1 is SGHNT and CDR2 is YYREEE (reference sequence). The CDR3 extends over 16 amino acids.

This clone showed up just once. The J gene is TRBJ1-3, the V gene TRBV4-2; TRBD1 matches 9 bases. V lost 4 bases to trimming and J lost 0 bases; unmatched junction nucleotides: 19. The CDR3 spans 21 residues. Germline V gene lookup returns CDR1 LGHNA and CDR2 YNFKEQ. The CDR3 spells CASSPNLPGQGGSYSGNTIYF. The CDR3 DNA follows: TGTGCCAGCAGCCCCAATCTCCCGGGACAGGGAGGATCTTACTCTGGAAACACCATATATTTT.

This chain connects TRBV28 to TRBJ1-2, with 7 bases fitting TRBD1. The V and J ends lost 6 bases and 2 bases, in that order; junction bases with no gene match: 9. The germline V gene has CDR1 MDHEN and CDR2 SYDVKM. This CDR3 spans 15 amino acids. CDR3 residues: CASRTTTGLNYGYTF. The CDR3 DNA is TGTGCCAGCAGGACCACGACAGGGTTGAACTATGGCTACACCTTC.

CDR3 in DNA: TGCAGCGTTGGGGGGACTAGCGGGAGGAGCACAGATACGCAGTATTTT. Translated, it gives CSVGGTSGRSTDTQYF. V usage is TRBV29-1 and J usage is TRBJ2-3, with TRBD2 matching 15 bases. Germline assignment: CDR1 SQVTM and CDR2 ANQGSEA. The V segment lost 4 bases and the J segment 0 bases; nucleotides outside the gene matches: 2. The CDR3 consists of 16 residues.